The 22 T cell receptor beta chains presented below share a single source sample, sequenced in a study of cytomegalovirus exposure and HLA in healthy donors. PCR employed 60 Vbeta and 13 Jbeta primers. The table came from immunoSEQ multiplex PCR; TCRdb's copy has only in-frame clones and leaves some out. The sample has around 65,000 clones, around 73% seen once. The sample comprised PBMCs. All receptors come from a girl aged 5 to 17 in good health and CMV-seropositive.

The chain joins TRBV7-9 to TRBJ1-2; TRBD1 agrees at 7 bases. This CDR3 region has 13 residues. The trim removed 5 bases at V and 6 bases at J, leaving 6 bases unmatched. Germline CDR1 and CDR2: SEHNR and FQNEAQ (reference sequence). CDR3 nucleotides: TGTGCCAGCAGCACACGACAGGGAAATGGCTACACCTTC. This gives the protein CASSTRQGNGYTF.

The chain links TRBV4-1 to TRBJ1-3, with 9 bases that match TRBD1. The CDR3 runs to 19 residues. V shed 3 bases, J shed 0 bases, and the junction held 12 bases outside the gene matches. The germline gives CDR1 MGHRA, CDR2 YSYEKL. As DNA, the CDR3 is TGCGCCAGCAGCCACCCAAGGGGACAGGGACTTTCCTCTGGAAACACCATATATTTT. This gives the protein CASSHPRGQGLSSGNTIYF.

This chain connects TRBV5-1 to TRBJ2-2, with TRBD1 identical over 10 bases. Per germline, CDR1 SGHRS and CDR2 YFSETQ. V gave up 6 bases and J gave up 5 bases; unmatched junction bases: 13. CDR3 length equals 17 residues. CDR3: CASTRQGASRGTGELFF. The CDR3 DNA follows: TGCGCCAGCACGCGACAGGGGGCGAGCCGGGGAACCGGGGAGCTGTTTTTT.

This rearrangement joins TRBV5-1 to TRBJ2-7; TRBD1 might be the D (6 bases). Deletions cut 3 bases from V and 2 bases from J, with 15 bases between. The CDR3 is 15 residues long. Germline loops: CDR1 SGHRS, CDR2 YFSETQ. The CDR3 spells CASSWTANRPYEQYF. CDR3 nucleotide sequence: TGCGCCAGCAGCTGGACAGCGAATCGACCCTACGAGCAGTACTTC.

The rearrangement uses TRBV4-1 and TRBJ2-2; TRBD2 matches at 8 bases. After removal of 4 bases from V and 3 bases from J, the junction contained 7 bases not matched to a gene. Per germline, CDR1 MGHRA and CDR2 YSYEKL. The CDR3 has 16 residues. The chain's CDR3 is CASSRTGLVYTGELFF. The CDR3 DNA sequence: TGCGCCAGCAGCCGGACGGGACTAGTCTACACCGGGGAGCTGTTTTTT.

A few counts support this clone. The chain employs TRBV6-5 and TRBJ1-1; perhaps TRBD1 as D (6 bases). From germline, CDR1 is MNHEY and CDR2 SVGAGI. The CDR3 spans 14 residues. Trimming shortened V by 2 bases and J by 8 bases, and 15 bases separated the two germline ends. CDR3 nucleotides: TGTGCCAGCAGTTACCCCGACAGGAAAAGGGAAGCTTTCTTT. Amino acids: CASSYPDRKREAFF.

V and J are TRBV7-6 and TRBJ2-7; maybe TRBD1 (5 bases). Trimming took off 0 bases at V and 5 bases at J, with 8 bases between the two ends. This CDR3 spans 13 amino acids. The germline gives CDR1 SGHVS, CDR2 FNYEAQ. CDR3 sequence reads: CASSLATANEQYF. CDR3 bases: TGTGCCAGCAGCTTAGCGACAGCGAACGAGCAGTACTTC.

The J gene is TRBJ2-7, the V gene TRBV7-2, with D possibly matching TRBD2 (6 bases). With 2 bases removed from V and 5 bases from J, the gap between germline ends came to 10 bases. This CDR3 has 13 residues. From germline, CDR1 is SGHTA and CDR2 FQGNSA. CDR3 sequence (DNA): TGTGCCAGCAGCTTACGGGGGTGGGACGAGCAGTACTTC. Amino acids: CASSLRGWDEQYF.

The V and J genes are TRBV2 and TRBJ2-7, with D possibly being TRBD1 (5 bases). V was cut by 3 bases and J by 6 bases, with 12 bases left in between. This CDR3 spans 13 amino acids. Per germline, CDR1 SNHLY and CDR2 FYNNEI. The CDR3, as DNA: TGTGCCAGCAGTGATCAGGGCCTGGGCGAGCAGTACTTC. Its translation: CASSDQGLGEQYF.

This rearrangement joins TRBV2 to TRBJ2-7; D unresolved. From germline, CDR1 is SNHLY and CDR2 FYNNEI. Trimming took 4 bases from V and 2 from J, leaving 12 bases between them. The CDR3 loop spans 14 amino acids. The CDR3 loop is CASSGTAQAYEQYF. CDR3 DNA: TGTGCCAGCAGTGGAACCGCGCAGGCCTACGAGCAGTACTTC.

The genes are TRBV7-8 and TRBJ1-6; TRBD1 might be the D (5 bases). The length of the CDR3 is 17 residues. Trimming took 5 bases from V and 8 from J, leaving 22 bases between them. Germline V lookup: CDR1 SGHVS, CDR2 FQNEAQ. Written as DNA, the CDR3 is TGTGCCAGCAGCCGACCGGGACGGGAGCGGGGGGATTCACCCCTCCACTTT. This encodes CASSRPGRERGDSPLHF.

This clone was recorded a few times. The chain employs TRBV5-1 and TRBJ1-1; no definite D call. V lost 0 bases to trimming and J lost 11 bases, with 11 bases between them. Germline values: CDR1 SGHRS, CDR2 YFSETQ. The CDR3 is 12 amino acids. The CDR3 reads CASSLAGREAFF. The CDR3 DNA is TGCGCCAGCAGCTTGGCCGGTAGGGAGGCTTTCTTT.

This chain connects TRBV28 to TRBJ1-2; D is possibly TRBD1 (6 bases). The germline gives CDR1 MDHEN, CDR2 SYDVKM. The CDR3 loop spans 14 amino acids. Trimming removed 6 bases at V and 8 bases at J, with 19 bases between. CDR3 in DNA: TGTGCCAGCAGAGTGATAGAGGGGGTAGGAGGCTACACCTTC. Its translation: CASRVIEGVGGYTF.

This rearrangement joins TRBV5-4 to TRBJ2-2, with 9 bases fitting TRBD1. The CDR3 runs to 14 residues. Looked up from germline, CDR1 is SGHNT and CDR2 is YYREEE (reference sequence). Germline trimming cut 6 bases from V and 5 bases from J; bases unmatched to any gene: 5. The CDR3 DNA sequence: TGTGCCAGCACCTCGACAGGGGGAACCGGGGAGCTGTTTTTT. Amino acid sequence: CASTSTGGTGELFF.

The V call is TRBV2, the J call TRBJ2-7; maybe TRBD1 (5 bases). This CDR3 comprises 13 residues. Germline loops: CDR1 SNHLY, CDR2 FYNNEI. With 7 bases removed from V and 1 base from J, the gap between germline ends came to 11 bases. CDR3 loop: CASNPDKSYEQYF. Here the CDR3 DNA reads TGTGCCAGCAACCCGGACAAATCCTACGAGCAGTACTTC.

The CDR3 is CASSLHGGGGYTF. CDR3 sequence (DNA): TGTGCCAGCAGCTTGCATGGGGGCGGCGGCTACACCTTC. This chain joins TRBV5-4 and TRBJ1-2; a possible D gene is TRBD1 (6 bases). The CDR3 is 13 amino acids. In germline, CDR1 is SGHNT, CDR2 YYREEE (reference sequence). With 1 base removed from V and 8 bases from J, the gap between germline ends came to 12 bases.

The chain carries TRBV2 and TRBJ2-5; D perhaps matches TRBD2 (6 bases). The CDR3 spans 15 residues. V was trimmed by 6 bases and J by 5 bases, leaving 19 bases between them. CDR1 SNHLY and CDR2 FYNNEI come from the germline V gene. The CDR3 bases are TGTGCCAGCAGACTCAGTATAATAGCGGAGGAGACCCAGTACTTC. Amino acid sequence: CASRLSIIAEETQYF.

CDR3 sequence: CASRPDGQGATDTQYF. CDR3 nucleotide sequence: TGTGCCAGCAGGCCCGACGGACAGGGGGCTACAGATACGCAGTATTTT. The rearrangement joins TRBV7-6 to TRBJ2-3, with 11 bases fitting TRBD1. V lost 6 bases and J lost 3; bases outside the gene matches: 8. Germline V lookup: CDR1 SGHVS, CDR2 FNYEAQ. CDR3 size: 16 residues.

The chain recombines TRBV28 with TRBJ2-5, with no clear D. Trimming pared 6 bases from V and 1 base from J, leaving 9 bases between. CDR1 and CDR2 (germline): MDHEN, SYDVKM. The CDR3 totals 13 residues. DNA for the CDR3: TGTGCCAGCAGCCCCGAGGCCCAAGAGACCCAGTACTTC. It codes for CASSPEAQETQYF.

The chain has TRBV5-1 and TRBJ1-3; unclear D gene. This CDR3 comprises 14 residues. CDR1 and CDR2 (germline): SGHRS, YFSETQ. V was clipped by 7 bases and J by 0 bases, with 11 bases between them. CDR3 nucleotides: TGCGCCAGCGGCCCCCGGGACTCTGGAAACACCATATATTTT. Its protein product is CASGPRDSGNTIYF.

The chain carries TRBV1 and TRBJ2-2; TRBD1, the D gene given by the table, was not confirmed from the DNA. TRBV1 is listed as a pseudogene. CDR3 length: 20 residues. The CDR3 coding sequence is TGCACCAGCAGCCAAGTCGGGACAGACCGTGGTGGGGGACCGACCGGGGAGCTGTTTTTT. Translation gives CTSSQVGTDRGGGPTGELFF.

The chain is built from TRBV5-1 and TRBJ2-7, with TRBD2 as a possible D gene (6 bases). V was trimmed by 4 bases and J by 4 bases, leaving 15 bases between them. The CDR3 has 14 amino acids. Germline CDR1 is SGHRS and CDR2 is YFSETQ. Written as DNA, the CDR3 is TGCGCCAGCAGCGAGGCGGGACCCATTTACGAGCAGTACTTC. Its translation: CASSEAGPIYEQYF.